This entry lists 28 T cell receptor beta chains sequenced from one sample in a study of blood T cell repertoires in COVID-19 (TCRdb year 2020). Receptors were amplified or captured by the immunoSEQ multiplex PCR assay. TCRdb's version of the immuneACCESS table is confined to in-frame rearrangements and falls short of the full clone set. An unresolved V gene accounts for under half of the shortfall where checked; the remainder is of unknown origin. In this sample the table shows 95,000 to 110,000 clones, 70% to 90% of which occur a single time. The top ten clones comprise approximately 5.1% of the sample. Sequencing was done on a sample of peripheral blood. These receptors all come from a human donor in a cohort sampled during active COVID-19.

V and J are TRBV30 and TRBJ2-6; the D gene is possibly TRBD1 (5 bases). V was pared by 0 bases and J by 2 bases, with 17 bases between. Germline CDR1 is GTSNPN and CDR2 is SVGIG (reference sequence). The CDR3 covers 18 residues. This CDR3 is CAWSVRLWGATGANVLTF. In DNA, the CDR3 is TGTGCCTGGAGTGTACGATTATGGGGCGCGACTGGGGCCAACGTCCTGACTTTC. The full variable domain, completed using reference TRBV30 and TRBJ2-6, is SQTIHQWPATLVQPVGSPLSLECTVEGTSNPNLYWYRQAAGRGLQLLFYSVGIGQISSEVPQNLSASRPQDRQFILSSKKLLLSDSGFYLCAWSVRLWGATGANVLTFGAGSRLTVL.

The CDR3 reads CASRLGGNYGYTF. The CDR3 DNA follows: TGTGCCAGCAGGTTAGGAGGAAACTATGGCTACACCTTC. The chain combines TRBV28 with TRBJ1-2, with D hard to call. The CDR3 totals 13 residues. Germline loops: CDR1 MDHEN, CDR2 SYDVKM. With 6 bases removed from V and 2 bases from J, the gap between germline ends came to 10 bases.

The chain is built from TRBV28 and TRBJ2-7; TRBD1 is a possible D gene (6 bases). V gave up 7 bases and J gave up 6 bases, with 16 bases separating them. Germline V gene data show CDR1 as MDHEN and CDR2 as SYDVKM. The CDR3 contains 13 residues. CDR3 nucleotides: TGTGCCAGCACCAGAGGGGCAGGGGCCGAGCAGTACTTC. Translating gives CASTRGAGAEQYF. The whole variable domain, remainder taken from reference TRBV28 and TRBJ2-7, is DVKVTQSSRYLVKRTGEKVFLECVQDMDHENMFWYRQDPGLGLRLIYFSYDVKMKEKGDIPEGYSVSREKKERFSLILESASTNQTSMYLCASTRGAGAEQYFGPGTRLTVT.

The chain links TRBV5-8 to TRBJ1-4; TRBD1 agrees at 9 bases. J lost 10 bases, V lost 4 bases, and 11 bases had no gene match. Per germline, CDR1 SGHTS and CDR2 YDEGEE. The CDR3 runs 15 residues. This chain's CDR3 is CASSPPGQGPRKLFF. CDR3 bases: TGTGCCAGCAGCCCTCCTGGACAGGGGCCTCGAAAACTGTTTTTT.

A few counts support this clone. The chain combines TRBV29-1 with TRBJ1-5, with D maybe TRBD1 (6 bases). CDR1 is SQVTM, CDR2 ANQGSEA, per germline. Trimming removed 6 bases from V and 4 bases from J, with 16 bases in between. CDR3 length equals 14 residues. The CDR3 sequence: CSVAFGTQNQPQHF. For the CDR3, the DNA is TGCAGCGTGGCATTCGGGACACAAAATCAGCCCCAGCATTTT.

The gene calls are TRBV4-2 and TRBJ1-2, with TRBD1 identical over 7 bases. The CDR3 length is 15 residues. Losses at the gene ends were 0 bases for V and 3 bases for J; bases not matched to a gene: 4. The germline gives CDR1 LGHNA, CDR2 YNFKEQ. The CDR3 sequence: CASSQDRQGDYGYTF. Written as DNA, the CDR3 is TGTGCCAGCAGCCAAGACCGACAGGGCGACTATGGCTACACCTTC.

The V gene is TRBV5-1, the J gene TRBJ2-5, with D tentatively TRBD1 (7 bases). CDR1 is SGHRS and CDR2 is YFSETQ in the germline V gene. V gave up 6 bases and J gave up 4 bases, with 13 bases separating them. The CDR3 sequence is 13 residues long. The CDR3, as DNA: TGCGCCAGCAATAACAGGGGAGGAGAGACCCAGTACTTC. Residues: CASNNRGGETQYF.

The gene calls are TRBV9 and TRBJ2-7; TRBD1 might be the D (6 bases). The CDR3 totals 14 residues. Germline V gene lookup returns CDR1 SGDLS and CDR2 YYNGEE. The germline V and J ends were trimmed by 0 bases and 3 bases, with 10 bases remaining between them. CDR3 loop: CASSVGTEDYEQYF. CDR3 DNA sequence: TGTGCCAGCAGCGTAGGGACAGAAGACTACGAGCAGTACTTC.

As for this clone: The DNA is omitted, as the CDR3 cannot be located on it reliably, and the CDR3 follows TCRdb's listing. The genes are TRBV21-1 and TRBJ2-7; the D call of TRBD1 is as the table states it, not checked on the DNA. TRBV21-1 is classified as a pseudogene. The CDR3 totals 17 residues, both ends included. The CDR3 spells CASSKVGQGALRYEQYF.

DNA of the CDR3: TGTGCCAGTAGGAGACAGAGCACGAACACTGAAGCTTTCTTT. This sequence encodes CASRRQSTNTEAFF. The V and J genes are TRBV19 and TRBJ1-1; D may be TRBD1 (5 bases). The CDR3 sequence is 14 residues long. Germline values: CDR1 LNHDA, CDR2 SQIVND (reference sequence). Deletions cut 6 bases from V and 1 base from J, with 12 bases between. The full variable domain, its missing parts supplied by reference TRBV19 and TRBJ1-1, is DGGITQSPKYLFRKEGQNVTLSCEQNLNHDAMYWYRQDPGQGLRLIYYSQIVNDFQKGDIAEGYSVSREKKESFPLTVTSAQKNPTAFYLCASRRQSTNTEAFFGQGTRLTVV.

The V call is TRBV19, the J call TRBJ1-6, with D perhaps matching TRBD1 (5 bases). There are 13 residues in the CDR3. V shed 5 bases and J shed 10 bases, with 12 bases lying between them. Germline values: CDR1 LNHDA, CDR2 SQIVND (reference sequence). For the CDR3, the DNA is TGTGCCAGTAGTTCGTTCGACAGCTCACCCCTCCACTTT. Translating gives CASSSFDSSPLHF.

The rearrangement uses TRBV20-1 and TRBJ1-3; possibly TRBD1 for D (6 bases). Trimming removed 5 bases from V and 11 bases from J, with 13 bases in between. CDR3 length: 11 residues. Germline loops: CDR1 DFQATT, CDR2 SNEGSKA (reference sequence). CDR3: CSAQIQGSIYF. In nucleotides, the CDR3 is TGCAGTGCTCAAATACAGGGTTCCATATATTTT.

This clone occurred once. This rearrangement joins TRBV7-9 to TRBJ1-4; D is undetermined. The CDR3 is 15 residues long. V lost 5 bases and J lost 4, with 14 bases in between. The germline gives CDR1 SEHNR, CDR2 FQNEAQ (reference sequence). DNA for the CDR3: TGTGCCAGCAGCGTGTGGCCTCGAATTAATGAAAAACTGTTTTTT. Translated: CASSVWPRINEKLFF.

The chain carries TRBV2 and TRBJ2-5; 12 positions agree with TRBD2. CDR1 and CDR2 from the germline V gene are SNHLY and FYNNEI. The CDR3 is made up of 14 amino acids. Germline trimming cut 4 bases from V and 5 bases from J; bases unmatched to any gene: 2. The CDR3, as DNA: TGTGCCAGCAGTGTTACTAGCGGGGGGGAGACCCAGTACTTC. Amino acid sequence: CASSVTSGGETQYF.

CDR3 sequence (DNA): TGTGCCAGCAGTCTTAGCGGGGCTGAGGGAGATACGCAGTATTTT. Translated: CASSLSGAEGDTQYF. V and J are TRBV6-5 and TRBJ2-3; 8 bases map to TRBD2. The V gene end was trimmed by 5 bases and the J gene end by 5 bases; junction bases not matched to a gene: 9. Germline loops: CDR1 MNHEY, CDR2 SVGAGI. CDR3 length equals 15 residues.

The chain joins TRBV10-3 to TRBJ1-6; no clear D. CDR1 is ENHRY, CDR2 SYGVKD, per germline. CDR3 size: 14 residues. Deletions cut 0 bases from V and 9 bases from J, with 9 bases between. CDR3 in DNA: TGTGCCATCAGTGAGTCGGACCGGGGTTCACCCCTCCACTTT. The encoded protein is CAISESDRGSPLHF.

This clone appeared a few times. The V call is TRBV1, the J call TRBJ1-3. TRBV1 is described as a pseudogene. This CDR3 is 12 amino acids long. The CDR3 loop is CTSSQVCDTIYF. In nucleotides, the CDR3 is TGCACCAGCAGCCAAGTTTGCGACACCATATATTTT.

This chain links TRBV5-1 with TRBJ1-1; D possibly corresponds to TRBD1 (5 bases). Germline values: CDR1 SGHRS, CDR2 YFSETQ. The CDR3 runs to 15 residues. V gave up 3 bases and J gave up 1 base, with 13 bases separating them. This CDR3 reads CASSSPGGENTEAFF. CDR3 nucleotides: TGCGCCAGCAGCTCTCCCGGGGGGGAGAACACTGAAGCTTTCTTT.

V usage is TRBV2 and J usage is TRBJ1-2, with unresolved D. The CDR3 runs 14 residues. V was cut by 6 bases and J by 8 bases, with 19 bases left in between. Per the germline V gene, CDR1 is SNHLY and CDR2 is FYNNEI. CDR3 protein: CASSATGKAWGYTF. The CDR3 DNA reads TGTGCCAGCAGCGCTACGGGAAAGGCGTGGGGCTACACCTTC.

The J gene is TRBJ1-4, the V gene TRBV19; 10 bases match TRBD1. Germline loops: CDR1 LNHDA, CDR2 SQIVND (reference sequence). The CDR3 is 14 amino acids. Unmatched junction bases numbered 10, after V lost 5 bases and J lost 13 bases. Here the CDR3 reads CASSRDRGGLGLFF. The CDR3, as DNA: TGTGCCAGTAGTCGGGACAGGGGTGGCCTAGGACTGTTTTTT.

V usage is TRBV28 and J usage is TRBJ1-4; D is possibly TRBD1 (6 bases). Germline CDR1 is MDHEN and CDR2 is SYDVKM. V was cut by 0 bases and J by 6 bases, with 11 bases left in between. The length of the CDR3 is 15 residues. The CDR3 DNA reads TGTGCCAGCAGTTTATGGGGGGCAAAGCATGAAAAACTGTTTTTT. Its protein is CASSLWGAKHEKLFF.

The chain uses TRBV28 and TRBJ1-2; 7 nucleotides line up with TRBD1. Per the germline V gene, CDR1 is MDHEN and CDR2 is SYDVKM. The CDR3 extends over 13 amino acids. V dropped 5 bases and J dropped 4; count of bases not matched to a gene: 4. The CDR3 region has the DNA TGTGCCAGCAGTCGACAGGGAGGCTATGGCTACACCTTC. This translates into CASSRQGGYGYTF.

V and J are TRBV28 and TRBJ1-5, with TRBD1 matching 7 bases. V was clipped by 6 bases and J by 6 bases; unmatched bases: 5. The CDR3 has 13 amino acids. Germline CDR1 and CDR2: MDHEN and SYDVKM. This CDR3 is CASRQGVGQPQHF. CDR3 coding DNA: TGTGCCAGCAGGCAGGGGGTCGGTCAGCCCCAGCATTTT. The whole variable domain, filled in from reference TRBV28 and TRBJ1-5, reads DVKVTQSSRYLVKRTGEKVFLECVQDMDHENMFWYRQDPGLGLRLIYFSYDVKMKEKGDIPEGYSVSREKKERFSLILESASTNQTSMYLCASRQGVGQPQHFGDGTRLSIL.

This clone was detected once. The genes are TRBV28 and TRBJ1-4; D call uncertain. Trimming shortened V by 5 bases and J by 10 bases, and 14 bases separated the two germline ends. This CDR3 is 13 amino acids long. Germline V gene sequence: CDR1 MDHEN, CDR2 SYDVKM. The CDR3 spells CASSPSVGAKLFF. DNA for the CDR3: TGTGCCAGCAGTCCATCCGTGGGCGCAAAACTGTTTTTT. Together with reference TRBV28 and TRBJ1-4, the CDR3 gives the full variable domain: DVKVTQSSRYLVKRTGEKVFLECVQDMDHENMFWYRQDPGLGLRLIYFSYDVKMKEKGDIPEGYSVSREKKERFSLILESASTNQTSMYLCASSPSVGAKLFFGSGTQLSVL.

The chain carries TRBV24-1 and TRBJ1-5; TRBD1 matches 7 bases. This CDR3 comprises 17 residues. V shed 4 bases and J 0 bases; nucleotides not matched to a gene: 8. Germline values: CDR1 KGHDR, CDR2 SFDVKD. The CDR3 sequence: CATSDSDRVYSNQPQHF. CDR3 nucleotides: TGTGCCACCAGTGACTCTGACAGGGTATATAGCAATCAGCCCCAGCATTTT.

The CDR3 protein is CASSDRDSQETQYF. In nucleotides, the CDR3 is TGTGCCAGCAGCGACCGGGACAGCCAAGAGACCCAGTACTTC. The rearrangement uses TRBV27 and TRBJ2-5; 7 positions match TRBD1. Germline-derived CDR1 and CDR2 are MNHEY and SMNVEV (reference sequence). The trim removed 6 bases at V and 1 base at J, leaving 5 bases unmatched. The CDR3 extends over 14 amino acids.

This clone was counted once. The CDR3 DNA reads as TGTGCCAGCAGTCGGGGGGGTGGCACCGGGGAGCTGTTTTTT. Its translation: CASSRGGGTGELFF. The chain uses TRBV28 and TRBJ2-2; 8 bases are a match to TRBD2. Germline V CDR1 and CDR2: MDHEN, SYDVKM. Germline trimming cut 5 bases from V and 4 bases from J; bases unmatched to any gene: 3. The CDR3 runs 14 residues. Complete variable domain (other parts from reference TRBV28 and TRBJ2-2): DVKVTQSSRYLVKRTGEKVFLECVQDMDHENMFWYRQDPGLGLRLIYFSYDVKMKEKGDIPEGYSVSREKKERFSLILESASTNQTSMYLCASSRGGGTGELFFGEGSRLTVL.

The chain joins TRBV27 to TRBJ2-1; TRBD2 matches at 9 bases. Trimming cost V 7 bases and J 0 bases; bases outside gene matches: 4. This CDR3 contains 15 residues. CDR1 and CDR2 (germline): MNHEY, SMNVEV (reference sequence). The CDR3 sequence: CASIGSGSSYNEQFF. DNA for the CDR3: TGTGCCAGCATAGGTAGCGGGAGCTCCTACAATGAGCAGTTCTTC.